The 4 T cell receptor beta chains presented below share a single source sample, sequenced in a study of blood T cell repertoires in COVID-19. The assay was immunoSEQ multiplex PCR, and TCRdb's table has in-frame clones only and misses some. The sample has approximately 80,000 clones, around 79% seen once. The sequenced sample consisted of peripheral blood. All receptors derive from a man in his fifties or sixties with active or convalescent COVID-19.

This clone was picked up one time. This rearrangement joins TRBV19 to TRBJ1-5; perhaps TRBD1 as D (6 bases). CDR1 is LNHDA and CDR2 is SQIVND in the germline V gene (reference sequence). The germline V and J ends were trimmed by 8 bases and 2 bases, with 22 bases remaining between them. This CDR3 is 17 amino acids long. The CDR3 sequence: CASGGLGGALGNQPQHF. The CDR3 DNA follows: TGTGCCAGTGGGGGCTTGGGTGGGGCTCTGGGCAATCAGCCCCAGCATTTT.

The chain recombines TRBV27 with TRBJ1-2, with D possibly matching TRBD1 (5 bases). This CDR3 is built from 12 residues. Germline-derived CDR1 and CDR2 are MNHEY and SMNVEV (reference sequence). Trimming removed 2 bases from V and 5 bases from J, with 6 bases in between. CDR3 nucleotides: TGTGCCAGCAGTTTAAAGGGGTATGGCTACACCTTC. This sequence encodes CASSLKGYGYTF.

J is TRBJ2-7 and V is TRBV6-2 or TRBV6-3, with 10 nucleotides matching TRBD1. The germline gives CDR1 MNHEY, CDR2 SVGEGT. CDR3 length equals 15 residues. The V segment lost 4 bases and the J segment 9 bases; nucleotides outside the gene matches: 12. In nucleotides, the CDR3 is TGTGCCAGCAGTTCACCGGGACAGGGGTTCCCGGTGCAGTACTTC. This encodes CASSSPGQGFPVQYF.

The chain is built from TRBV19 and TRBJ2-3, with D tentatively TRBD1 (6 bases). Germline assignment: CDR1 LNHDA and CDR2 SQIVND (reference sequence). This CDR3 comprises 14 residues. V lost 7 bases, J lost 1 base, and 12 bases lay in between. Written as DNA, the CDR3 is TGTGCCAGTATGTCCCCAGGGGGCACAGATACGCAGTATTTT. Translation: CASMSPGGTDTQYF.